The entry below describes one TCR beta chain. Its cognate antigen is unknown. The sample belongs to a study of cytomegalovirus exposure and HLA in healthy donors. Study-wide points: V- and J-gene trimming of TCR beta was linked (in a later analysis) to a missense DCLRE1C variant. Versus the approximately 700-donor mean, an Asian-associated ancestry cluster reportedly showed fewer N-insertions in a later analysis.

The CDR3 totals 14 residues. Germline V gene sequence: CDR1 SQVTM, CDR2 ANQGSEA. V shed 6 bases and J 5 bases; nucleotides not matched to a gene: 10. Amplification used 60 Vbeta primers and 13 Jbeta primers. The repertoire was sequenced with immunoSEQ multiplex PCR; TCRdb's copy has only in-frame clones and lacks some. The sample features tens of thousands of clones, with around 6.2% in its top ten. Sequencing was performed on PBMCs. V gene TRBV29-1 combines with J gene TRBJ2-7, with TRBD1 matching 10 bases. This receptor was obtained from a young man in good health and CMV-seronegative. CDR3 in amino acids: CSVGGTGVVDEQYF. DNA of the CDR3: TGCAGCGTGGGGGGGACAGGGGTGGTCGACGAGCAGTACTTC.